The 27 T cell receptor beta chains presented below share a single source sample, sequenced in a study of T cells after yellow fever vaccination. TCRdb re-called the 5' RACE reads through MiXCR, storing one row per CDR3 protein. Among 500,000 to 700,000 distinct CDR3 sequences listed, about 19% were seen once. This material consisted of PBMCs, taken 15 days after the yellow fever booster vaccination. All receptors come from a man younger than 40 who received the YFV17D yellow fever vaccine.

V usage is TRBV5-1 and J usage is TRBJ2-7; 10 nucleotides match TRBD1. Germline assignment: CDR1 SGHRS and CDR2 YFSETQ. The CDR3 contains 16 residues. Trimming cost V 0 bases and J 2 bases; bases outside gene matches: 5. The CDR3 region is CASSLAGTGATYEQYF. The CDR3 nucleotides are TGCGCCAGCAGCTTGGCCGGGACAGGGGCGACCTACGAGCAGTACTTC.

This clonotype has more than one count but fewer than ten. The chain uses TRBV7-9 and TRBJ2-3; tentative D call: TRBD1 (6 bases). The V end was cut by 5 bases, the J end by 8 bases, with 11 bases between. Germline CDR1 and CDR2: SEHNR and FQNEAQ (reference sequence). The CDR3 sequence is 12 residues long. Here the CDR3 reads CASSERGSTQYF. CDR3 nucleotides: TGTGCCAGCAGCGAGAGGGGGAGTACGCAGTATTTT.

There are a few counts of this clonotype. The chain has TRBV20-1 and TRBJ1-4; no clear D gene. Germline lookup yields CDR1 DFQATT and CDR2 SNEGSKA (reference sequence). V gave up 3 bases and J gave up 3 bases, with 17 bases separating them. CDR3 length: 16 amino acids. The CDR3 sequence is CSARGLSGESNEKLFF. The CDR3 nucleotides read TGCAGTGCTAGGGGTTTATCCGGAGAATCTAATGAAAAACTGTTTTTT.

The genes are TRBV7-2 and TRBJ1-2, with 8 bases fitting TRBD1. This CDR3 comprises 13 residues. V lost 5 bases, J lost 9 bases, and 8 bases stayed unmatched. The germline V gene has CDR1 SGHTA and CDR2 FQGNSA. The CDR3 reads CASSTRTGKSYTF. CDR3 DNA: TGTGCCAGCAGCACACGGACAGGGAAGAGCTACACCTTC.

This clonotype was recorded a few times. The chain couples TRBV20-1 to TRBJ2-3; a weak D match, TRBD2 (6 bases). This CDR3 region has 14 residues. The V and J ends lost 3 bases and 6 bases respectively, with 16 bases between them. Germline V gene lookup returns CDR1 DFQATT and CDR2 SNEGSKA (reference sequence). The CDR3 sequence: CSASRRDLDDTQYF. CDR3 DNA sequence: TGCAGTGCTAGTCGGCGGGACCTCGACGATACGCAGTATTTT.

The rearrangement joins TRBV5-5 to TRBJ2-3, with 10 bases matching TRBD2. V lost 0 bases, J lost 2 bases, and 3 bases stayed unmatched. Per germline, CDR1 SGHKS and CDR2 YYEKEE (reference sequence). The CDR3 loop spans 16 amino acids. CDR3 in amino acids: CASSLELAGVTDTQYF. CDR3 sequence (DNA): TGTGCCAGCAGCTTGGAGCTAGCGGGGGTCACAGATACGCAGTATTTT.

The V gene is TRBV7-6, the J gene TRBJ2-1; 12 bases agree with TRBD2. J gave up 7 bases and V 5 bases, and 3 bases lay outside the gene matches. The CDR3 extends over 14 amino acids. CDR1 and CDR2 from the germline V gene are SGHVS and FNYEAQ. The DNA of the CDR3 is TGTGCCAGCAGCATTACTAGCGGGAGGAATGAGCAGTTCTTC. Its translation is CASSITSGRNEQFF.

The V call is TRBV28, the J call TRBJ1-2, with TRBD1 matching 7 bases. Unmatched junction bases numbered 11, after V lost 10 bases and J lost 3 bases. In germline, CDR1 is MDHEN, CDR2 SYDVKM. The CDR3 covers 14 residues. The CDR3 spells CATYRDSFYYGYTF. CDR3 nucleotide sequence: TGTGCCACCTACCGGGACAGTTTCTACTATGGCTACACCTTC.

This clonotype was seen a handful of times. The chain is built from TRBV5-1 and TRBJ2-1, with a possible D match to TRBD2 (6 bases). This CDR3 has 12 amino acids. CDR1 is SGHRS, CDR2 YFSETQ, per germline. V lost 4 bases, J lost 8 bases, and 10 bases lay in between. The CDR3 DNA sequence: TGCGCCAGCAGCCGACGCGGGGATGAGCAGTTCTTC. It is translated as CASSRRGDEQFF.

The sample holds a few counts of this clonotype. This chain joins TRBV7-2 and TRBJ2-5; D ambiguous. This CDR3 region has 13 residues. Germline CDR1 is SGHTA and CDR2 is FQGNSA. V dropped 5 bases and J dropped 2 bases, with 9 bases sitting between them. The CDR3 reads CASSPVWQETQYF. For the CDR3, the DNA is TGTGCCAGCAGCCCGGTATGGCAAGAGACCCAGTACTTC.

A few counts support this clonotype. The chain couples TRBV15 to TRBJ1-2; D may be TRBD1 (5 bases). Germline V gene sequence: CDR1 LNHNV, CDR2 YYDKDF (reference sequence). The CDR3 consists of 13 residues. V gave up 0 bases and J gave up 4 bases, with 6 bases separating them. The CDR3 DNA is TGTGCCACCAGCAGAGATGGGGCCTATGGCTACACCTTC. Protein: CATSRDGAYGYTF.

The chain combines TRBV18 with TRBJ2-1; 11 bases fit TRBD2. J was trimmed by 7 bases and V by 5 bases; bases with no gene match: 7. Looked up from germline, CDR1 is KGHSH and CDR2 is LQKENI. CDR3 length: 15 residues. CDR3 region: CASSTVGLAANEQFF. CDR3 sequence (DNA): TGTGCCAGCTCAACCGTGGGACTAGCGGCAAATGAGCAGTTCTTC.

The chain is built from TRBV4-2 and TRBJ2-7; the match to TRBD2 covers 9 bases. Looked up from germline, CDR1 is LGHNA and CDR2 is YNFKEQ. The CDR3 runs to 17 residues. After removal of 0 bases from V and 2 bases from J, the junction contained 8 bases not matched to a gene. In DNA form, the CDR3 reads TGTGCCAGCAGCCAAGATGTCTTTCTAGCGGGACCCTACGAGCAGTACTTC. Translation: CASSQDVFLAGPYEQYF.

This clonotype was seen a few times. This sequence joins TRBV7-2 and TRBJ2-5, with D perhaps matching TRBD2 (5 bases). V lost 5 bases, J lost 7 bases, and 20 bases lay in between. From germline, CDR1 is SGHTA and CDR2 FQGNSA. The CDR3 spans 15 residues. The CDR3 region is CASSPSPGSEGTQYF. DNA for the CDR3: TGTGCCAGCAGCCCTTCCCCTGGATCCGAGGGGACCCAGTACTTC. The complete variable domain, with remaining parts taken from reference TRBV7-2 and TRBJ2-5, reads GAGVSQSPSNKVTEKGKDVELRCDPISGHTALYWYRQSLGQGLEFLIYFQGNSAPDKSGLPSDRFSAERTGGSVSTLTIQRTQQEDSAVYLCASSPSPGSEGTQYFGPGTRLLVL.

V and J are TRBV9 and TRBJ2-7; tentative D call: TRBD2 (6 bases). Germline CDR1 and CDR2: SGDLS and YYNGEE. Trimming stripped 7 bases from V and 0 bases from J, with 11 bases between. CDR3 length equals 13 residues. CDR3 in amino acids: CASGTASSYEQYF. CDR3 sequence (DNA): TGTGCCAGCGGGACTGCCAGCTCCTACGAGCAGTACTTC.

This rearrangement joins TRBV19 to TRBJ2-7; 16 bases map to TRBD2. CDR1 and CDR2 from the germline V gene are LNHDA and SQIVND (reference sequence). The CDR3 contains 20 residues. V was clipped by 6 bases and J by 4 bases; unmatched bases: 18. In DNA, the CDR3 is TGTGCCAGTAGCGGCCGATGGCGAGGGACTAGCGGGAGGGCCGGTTACGAGCAGTACTTC. It translates to CASSGRWRGTSGRAGYEQYF. The full variable domain, rest sourced from reference TRBV19 and TRBJ2-7, is DGGITQSPKYLFRKEGQNVTLSCEQNLNHDAMYWYRQDPGQGLRLIYYSQIVNDFQKGDIAEGYSVSREKKESFPLTVTSAQKNPTAFYLCASSGRWRGTSGRAGYEQYFGPGTRLTVT.

This clonotype was detected only a few times. Its ends do not fully match the called genes, so a read error is possible. The chain recombines TRBV12-3 or TRBV12-4 with TRBJ2-1; possibly TRBD1 or TRBD2 for D (7 bases each). The CDR3 runs 12 residues. The CDR3 region has the DNA TGTGCCAGCAGCCTATACAGGGGAGGGGCATACTTC. This gives the protein CASSLYRGGAYF.

This clonotype was found a few times. Compared with germline, one end of the junction differs, possibly owing to a read error. The chain recombines TRBV7-7 with TRBJ2-5, with D perhaps TRBD2 (6 bases). CDR3 length: 16 amino acids. Germline lookup yields CDR1 SSHAT and CDR2 FNYEAQ (reference sequence). CDR3 region: CASSLGRLVSQETQYF. CDR3 DNA sequence: TGTGCTAGCAGCCTAGGCAGACTAGTCTCCCAAGAGACCCAGTACTTC.

This chain links TRBV24-1 with TRBJ1-2, with 7 bases matching TRBD1. CDR1 is KGHDR and CDR2 is SFDVKD in the germline V gene. The CDR3 length is 17 residues. The ends lost 5 bases at V and 4 bases at J; junction bases unmatched: 15. The CDR3 region is CATSGQGEDAAFYGYTF. The CDR3 region has the DNA TGTGCCACCAGTGGACAGGGTGAGGATGCCGCTTTCTATGGCTACACCTTC.

The V call is TRBV7-3, the J call TRBJ1-2; 7 positions match TRBD1. Germline lookup yields CDR1 SGHTA and CDR2 FQGTGA. The V gene end was trimmed by 8 bases and the J gene end by 3 bases; junction bases not matched to a gene: 9. This CDR3 is built from 14 residues. The CDR3 DNA reads TGTGCCAGCGGACCAACAGGGGCTCACTATGGCTACACCTTC. As protein: CASGPTGAHYGYTF.

V gene TRBV28 combines with J gene TRBJ1-2; TRBD1 matches at 9 bases. The length of the CDR3 is 14 residues. Looked up from germline, CDR1 is MDHEN and CDR2 is SYDVKM. With V trimmed by 5 bases and J by 5 bases, 6 bases remained unmatched. This CDR3 is CASSPGQGLYGYTF. The CDR3 coding sequence is TGTGCCAGCAGTCCGGGACAGGGATTGTATGGCTACACCTTC.

This clonotype was seen once. J is TRBJ2-1 and V is TRBV11-2; 7 bases map to TRBD2. The CDR3 is made up of 16 amino acids. The ends lost 7 bases at V and 0 bases at J; junction bases unmatched: 9. Germline V gene lookup returns CDR1 SGHAT and CDR2 FQNNGV. The CDR3 protein is CASIDMGGSSYNEQFF. For the CDR3, the DNA is TGTGCCAGCATCGATATGGGCGGGAGCTCCTACAATGAGCAGTTCTTC.

This chain joins TRBV5-1 and TRBJ2-7; 10 nucleotides agree with TRBD1. This CDR3 is built from 15 residues. V dropped 4 bases and J dropped 4; count of bases not matched to a gene: 8. The V gene's germline CDR1 is SGHRS and CDR2 YFSETQ. This chain's CDR3 is CASSSDRDRGYEQYF. The CDR3 nucleotides are TGCGCCAGCAGCAGCGACCGGGACAGGGGTTACGAGCAGTACTTC. Full variable domain (outside the CDR3, taken from reference TRBV5-1 and TRBJ2-7): KAGVTQTPRYLIKTRGQQVTLSCSPISGHRSVSWYQQTPGQGLQFLFEYFSETQRNKGNFPGRFSGRQFSNSRSEMNVSTLELGDSALYLCASSSDRDRGYEQYFGPGTRLTVT.

This clonotype was picked up a small number of times. This chain links TRBV9 with TRBJ2-1; TRBD2 might be the D (6 bases). The CDR3 extends over 15 amino acids. Germline V CDR1 and CDR2: SGDLS, YYNGEE. V lost 0 bases and J lost 3, with 10 bases in between. Written as DNA, the CDR3 is TGTGCCAGCAGCGTAGACGGGAGCGTCTACAATGAGCAGTTCTTC. Protein sequence: CASSVDGSVYNEQFF.

The chain has TRBV30 and TRBJ2-2, with D perhaps matching TRBD1 (6 bases). The germline gives CDR1 GTSNPN, CDR2 SVGIG (reference sequence). Trimming removed 4 bases from V and 7 bases from J, with 19 bases in between. This CDR3 has 15 amino acids. The CDR3 region is CAWNPRGRSGGELFF. The CDR3 DNA follows: TGTGCCTGGAACCCTAGGGGGAGAAGTGGCGGGGAGCTGTTTTTT.

The gene calls are TRBV11-2 and TRBJ2-7; 7 bases agree with TRBD2. The V segment lost 1 base and the J segment 0 bases; nucleotides outside the gene matches: 18. The CDR3 consists of 20 residues. Germline-derived CDR1 and CDR2 are SGHAT and FQNNGV. The DNA for the CDR3 is TGTGCCAGCAGCTTAGGTTTCGGGACTACTTTCCCGGCCAACTCCTACGAGCAGTACTTC. Its translation is CASSLGFGTTFPANSYEQYF.

CDR3 DNA sequence: TGCAGTGTAATGTTACTCAATGAGCAGTTCTTC. Protein product: CSVMLLNEQFF. The chain combines TRBV20-1 with TRBJ2-1; D remains unclear. Germline CDR1 and CDR2: DFQATT and SNEGSKA (reference sequence). V shed 7 bases and J shed 6 bases, with 10 bases lying between them. There are 11 residues in the CDR3.